These T cell receptor beta chains were read from a single sample in a study of blood T cell repertoires in COVID-19. Produced via immunoSEQ multiplex PCR; TCRdb's table is partial and in-frame only. This table has about 140,000 clones, about four fifths appearing once. The sample was PBMCs or T cells enriched from blood (not recorded which). These receptors were obtained from a woman younger than 35 who had been exposed to COVID-19. Each CDR3 is given with its conserved first and last residue. The D gene is left open where the match is weak. The size field is filled for only some rows; it gives once, few, many or a size class.

.	TRBV7-9	TRBJ2-7	.	CASSTGTAYEQYF	TGTGCCAGCAGCACGGGGACTGCCTACGAGCAGTACTTC
TRBD2	TRBV4-3	TRBJ2-7	.	CASSQGTSGRYEQYF	TGCGCCAGCAGCCAAGGGACTAGCGGGAGGTACGAGCAGTACTTC
.	TRBV10-3	TRBJ1-5	once	CAISAQGLDQPQHF	TGTGCCATCAGTGCCCAGGGGTTAGATCAGCCCCAGCATTTT
TRBD1	TRBV5-6	TRBJ1-5	once	CASSLVGGSQPQHF	TGTGCCAGCAGCTTGGTAGGGGGCAGTCAGCCCCAGCATTTT
.	TRBV6-5	TRBJ1-2	.	CASSYGVNYGYTF	TGTGCCAGCAGTTACGGAGTTAACTATGGCTACACCTTC
.	TRBV29-1	TRBJ2-7	.	CSVADTGSSYEQYF	TGCAGCGTTGCTGACACCGGCAGCTCCTACGAGCAGTACTTC
TRBD2	TRBV9	TRBJ2-2	.	CASSVSSGVVTGELFF	TGTGCCAGCAGCGTTTCTAGCGGGGTGGTTACCGGGGAGCTGTTTTTT
TRBD2	TRBV11-1	TRBJ2-1	.	CASSPRLAGVNEQFF	TGTGCCAGCAGCCCCCGACTAGCGGGAGTCAATGAGCAGTTCTTC
.	TRBV30	TRBJ2-2	.	CAWSRLDTGELFF	TGTGCCTGGTCTCGCTTAGATACCGGGGAGCTGTTTTTT
.	TRBV29-1	TRBJ2-5	.	CSVVPGEQETQYF	TGCAGCGTTGTCCCTGGGGAGCAAGAGACCCAGTACTTC
.	TRBV15	TRBJ1-4	.	CATSRRGWTTNEKLFF	TGTGCCACCAGCAGGAGGGGGTGGACAACTAATGAAAAACTGTTTTTT
TRBD1	TRBV4-3	TRBJ1-2	.	CASSQDTGQGVVNYGYTF	TGCGCCAGCAGCCAAGATACTGGACAGGGGGTGGTAAACTATGGCTACACCTTC
.	TRBV6-4	TRBJ1-4	.	CASTYGTTNEKLFF	TGTGCCAGCACGTACGGGACTACTAATGAAAAACTGTTTTTT
.	TRBV6-5	TRBJ1-5	.	CASSYSQGASNQPQHF	TGTGCCAGCAGTTACTCTCAAGGGGCGAGCAATCAGCCCCAGCATTTT
TRBD1	TRBV6-5	TRBJ1-2	.	CASSSFWTGANYGYTF	TGTGCCAGCAGTTCGTTTTGGACAGGGGCTAACTATGGCTACACCTTC
TRBD1	TRBV15	TRBJ1-1	.	CATSRDLTGVGRTEAFF	TGTGCCACCAGCAGAGATTTAACAGGGGTGGGACGAACTGAAGCTTTCTTT
.	TRBV5-1	TRBJ2-7	.	CASSLGQLYEQYF	TGCGCCAGCAGCTTGGGACAGCTATACGAGCAGTACTTC
.	TRBV27	TRBJ2-2	.	CASSSTGELFF	TGTGCCAGCAGCTCCACCGGGGAGCTGTTTTTT